Listed here are 32 T cell receptor beta chains from one sample, sequenced in a study of T cell repertoires in ileal Crohn's disease. Clones were sequenced by immunoSEQ multiplex PCR, and TCRdb holds only the in-frame ones, with some missing. The repertoire holds 30,000 to 35,000 clones, with over 75% as singletons. Sequences were obtained from ileal tissue. The receptor source for this set is an adult with Crohn's disease.

This chain joins TRBV7-2 and TRBJ2-5, with a possible D match to TRBD2 (6 bases). The DNA end is a closer match to TRBJ2-7, so the J assignment may be wrong. Looked up from germline, CDR1 is SGHTA and CDR2 is FQGNSA. This CDR3 is built from 14 residues. This CDR3 is CASSGGTALYEQYF. CDR3 sequence (DNA): TGTGCCAGCAGCGGCGGGACTGCGCTCTACGAGCAGTACTTC.

This CDR3 reads CASSLMGAVQFF. The CDR3 bases are TGTGCCAGCAGCTTAATGGGGGCCGTGCAGTTCTTC. This rearrangement joins TRBV7-2 to TRBJ2-1; maybe TRBD1 (6 bases). The germline gives CDR1 SGHTA, CDR2 FQGNSA. The CDR3 has 12 amino acids. Deletions cut 2 bases from V and 12 bases from J, with 11 bases between.

The chain uses TRBV5-1 and TRBJ2-3; D is perhaps TRBD2 (5 bases). Germline assignment: CDR1 SGHRS and CDR2 YFSETQ. The CDR3 extends over 15 amino acids. V lost 1 base, J lost 0 bases, and 9 bases lay in between. The CDR3, as DNA: TGCGCCAGCAGCTTGTTCGGGATGAGCACAGATACGCAGTATTTT. Translation: CASSLFGMSTDTQYF.

The chain combines TRBV6-4 with TRBJ2-7, with 8 bases that match TRBD1. CDR3 length equals 14 residues. CDR1 is MRHNA, CDR2 SNTAGT, per germline. V was clipped by 7 bases and J by 4 bases; unmatched bases: 9. The chain's CDR3 is CASKKDREWYEQYF. The CDR3 DNA reads as TGTGCCAGCAAAAAGGACAGGGAGTGGTACGAGCAGTACTTC.

The V gene is TRBV11-2, the J gene TRBJ1-1, with 8 bases aligning to TRBD1. Germline CDR1 reads SGHAT; CDR2 reads FQNNGV. The CDR3 is made up of 14 amino acids. J lost 7 bases, V lost 1 base, and 5 bases had no gene match. CDR3 sequence reads: CASSLGTGPIEAFF. The CDR3 nucleotides read TGTGCCAGCAGCTTAGGGACAGGGCCAATTGAAGCTTTCTTT.

The rearrangement links TRBV10-3 to TRBJ1-2, with 8 bases lining up with TRBD1. With 10 bases clipped from V and 4 bases from J, the junction kept 11 bases outside the gene matches. CDR3 size: 14 residues. Germline CDR1 ENHRY, CDR2 SYGVKD. CDR3 protein: CASAWTGSFYGYTF. The CDR3 nucleotides are TGTGCCAGTGCCTGGACAGGGAGTTTCTATGGCTACACCTTC.

CDR3 bases: TGTGCCAGCAGCCAAACTCTAGCGGGCGAGCAGTACTTC. Protein sequence: CASSQTLAGEQYF. The rearrangement joins TRBV16 to TRBJ2-7; TRBD2 matches at 8 bases. Looked up from germline, CDR1 is KGHSY and CDR2 is FQNENV. The CDR3 extends over 13 amino acids. Losses at the gene ends were 2 bases for V and 6 bases for J; bases not matched to a gene: 3.

This sequence joins TRBV2 and TRBJ2-1; TRBD1 matches 10 bases. The V gene end was trimmed by 6 bases and the J gene end by 8 bases; junction bases not matched to a gene: 10. Germline lookup yields CDR1 SNHLY and CDR2 FYNNEI. The CDR3 has 15 residues. This chain's CDR3 is CASRLLTGGNDEQFF. CDR3 in DNA: TGTGCCAGCAGATTGTTGACAGGGGGCAACGATGAGCAGTTCTTC. The entire variable domain, with the rest obtained from reference TRBV2 and TRBJ2-1, is as follows: EPEVTQTPSHQVTQMGQEVILRCVPISNHLYFYWYRQILGQKVEFLVSFYNNEISEKSEIFDDQFSVERPDGSNFTLKIRSTKLEDSAMYFCASRLLTGGNDEQFFGPGTRLTVL.

The CDR3 bases are TGTGCCAGCAGTATTAGCGGGGGGGCTTTAGAGACCCAGTACTTC. It encodes CASSISGGALETQYF. The V call is TRBV11-2, the J call TRBJ2-5; 11 bases map to TRBD2. Trimming removed 6 bases from V and 4 bases from J; junction bases left unmatched: 7. Germline lookup yields CDR1 SGHAT and CDR2 FQNNGV. The CDR3 runs to 15 residues.

The gene calls are TRBV10-3 and TRBJ1-2; TRBD1 aligns across 7 bases. The CDR3 consists of 15 residues. With V trimmed by 4 bases and J by 0 bases, 5 bases remained unmatched. The germline gives CDR1 ENHRY, CDR2 SYGVKD. The CDR3 DNA reads TGTGCCATCAGTGCACAGGGGAAAGCTAACTATGGCTACACCTTC. It specifies CAISAQGKANYGYTF.

The rearrangement joins TRBV11-2 to TRBJ1-1, with no clear D. Germline V gene sequence: CDR1 SGHAT, CDR2 FQNNGV. Trimming left V 5 bases short and J 3 bases short, with 16 bases between. The length of the CDR3 is 15 residues. In nucleotides, the CDR3 is TGTGCCAGCAGCATCGCTGGAGGGATATACACTGAAGCTTTCTTT. Translation gives CASSIAGGIYTEAFF.

The rearrangement uses TRBV5-6 and TRBJ2-3; D perhaps matches TRBD2 (6 bases). Trimming left V 2 bases short and J 2 bases short, with 15 bases between. The CDR3 covers 16 residues. The germline CDR1 and CDR2 sequences are SGHDT and YYEEEE. CDR3: CASSFRTGVYTDTQYF. The CDR3 nucleotides are TGTGCCAGCAGCTTTCGAACGGGGGTGTACACAGATACGCAGTATTTT.

This chain links TRBV7-2 with TRBJ1-2, with a tentative D call TRBD1 (6 bases). The V end was cut by 1 base, the J end by 2 bases, with 17 bases between. Germline lookup yields CDR1 SGHTA and CDR2 FQGNSA. The CDR3 has 17 residues. This CDR3 reads CASSLVGVRGQNYGYTF. In nucleotides, the CDR3 is TGTGCCAGCAGCTTAGTCGGTGTGCGGGGGCAGAACTATGGCTACACCTTC.

The chain is built from TRBV7-3 and TRBJ1-1; perhaps TRBD1 as D (6 bases). Germline V lookup: CDR1 SGHTA, CDR2 FQGTGA. Trimming cost V 0 bases and J 0 bases, with 20 bases left between them. The CDR3 is made up of 19 amino acids. In DNA, the CDR3 is TGTGCCAGCAGCTTAACCTCGGTGGGCTTGGGGGCTATGAACACTGAAGCTTTCTTT. Its translation is CASSLTSVGLGAMNTEAFF.

The rearrangement uses TRBV18 and TRBJ2-3; 12 bases match TRBD2. This CDR3 is 17 amino acids long. V was clipped by 5 bases and J by 4 bases; unmatched bases: 10. Germline V gene data show CDR1 as KGHSH and CDR2 as LQKENI. CDR3: CASSSPSGGAGADTQYF. CDR3 in DNA: TGTGCCAGCTCATCGCCTAGCGGGGGGGCCGGGGCAGATACGCAGTATTTT.

The gene calls are TRBV5-1 and TRBJ1-4; 11 bases match TRBD1. Germline V gene data show CDR1 as SGHRS and CDR2 as YFSETQ. J gave up 6 bases and V 3 bases, and 4 bases lay outside the gene matches. The CDR3 contains 15 residues. The CDR3 DNA follows: TGCGCCAGCAGCTGGGGGGACAGGGGGGATGAAAAACTGTTTTTT. This gives the protein CASSWGDRGDEKLFF.

The gene calls are TRBV5-4 and TRBJ2-1; 10 positions agree with TRBD2. The CDR3 totals 15 residues. CDR1 SGHNT and CDR2 YYREEE come from the germline V gene (reference sequence). Unmatched junction bases numbered 6, after V lost 4 bases and J lost 5 bases. CDR3 sequence reads: CASSDGLAVDNEQFF. The CDR3 DNA is TGTGCCAGCAGCGATGGACTAGCGGTGGACAATGAGCAGTTCTTC.

The V gene is TRBV5-1, the J gene TRBJ1-1; 10 positions agree with TRBD1. The CDR3 is made up of 16 amino acids. CDR1 and CDR2 (germline): SGHRS, YFSETQ. J was trimmed by 4 bases and V by 3 bases; bases with no gene match: 9. In DNA form, the CDR3 reads TGCGCCAGCAGCTCAGGACAGGGGGTTCCGAGCACTGAAGCTTTCTTT. This translates into CASSSGQGVPSTEAFF. The full variable domain, its missing parts supplied by reference TRBV5-1 and TRBJ1-1, is KAGVTQTPRYLIKTRGQQVTLSCSPISGHRSVSWYQQTPGQGLQFLFEYFSETQRNKGNFPGRFSGRQFSNSRSEMNVSTLELGDSALYLCASSSGQGVPSTEAFFGQGTRLTVV.

The CDR3 spells CASSRNPGQGALGYTF. Here the CDR3 DNA reads TGTGCCAGCAGCCGTAATCCGGGACAGGGGGCGTTGGGCTACACCTTC. The V call is TRBV7-6, the J call TRBJ1-2; TRBD1 agrees at 12 bases. V was pared by 5 bases and J by 8 bases, with 12 bases of the junction left unmatched. The CDR3 spans 16 residues. Germline loops: CDR1 SGHVS, CDR2 FNYEAQ.

This clone came up a few times. V gene TRBV5-8 combines with J gene TRBJ1-2; 8 bases match TRBD1. J was trimmed by 8 bases and V by 4 bases; bases with no gene match: 7. This CDR3 contains 13 residues. The germline V gene has CDR1 SGHTS and CDR2 YDEGEE. The CDR3 sequence: CASSRTGFNGYTF. The CDR3 DNA reads TGTGCCAGCAGCCGGACAGGGTTTAACGGCTACACCTTC.

The table lists this clone with a count of one. The chain recombines TRBV30 with TRBJ2-7; possible D gene TRBD2, 6 bases. Germline assignment: CDR1 GTSNPN and CDR2 SVGIG (reference sequence). V was pared by 4 bases and J by 2 bases, with 9 bases between. The CDR3 has 12 amino acids. DNA for the CDR3: TGTGCCTGGACGCGGGGTACCTACGAGCAGTACTTC. Translating it yields CAWTRGTYEQYF.

This sequence joins TRBV5-1 and TRBJ1-4; 7 bases line up with TRBD1. The CDR3 totals 14 residues. In germline, CDR1 is SGHRS, CDR2 YFSETQ. Trimming removed 4 bases from V and 4 bases from J; junction bases left unmatched: 4. The CDR3 DNA reads as TGCGCCAGCAGCACCGGGACAGTTAATGAAAAACTGTTTTTT. Its protein product is CASSTGTVNEKLFF.

This clone was found a few times. The J gene is TRBJ2-2, the V gene TRBV19; 7 bases align to TRBD1. The CDR3 is made up of 14 amino acids. Germline CDR1 reads LNHDA; CDR2 reads SQIVND (reference sequence). The J segment lost 6 bases and the V segment lost 5 bases, leaving 6 bases of the junction unmatched. CDR3: CASSPRQGAGELFF. The CDR3 region has the DNA TGTGCCAGTAGTCCCAGACAGGGTGCCGGGGAGCTGTTTTTT.

J is TRBJ1-1 and V is TRBV6-1, with 8 bases fitting TRBD1. Germline loops: CDR1 MNHNS, CDR2 SASEGT. The CDR3 has 14 residues. V shed 8 bases, J shed 1 base, and the junction held 6 bases outside the gene matches. The CDR3 sequence is CASVEGTGNTEAFF. In DNA, the CDR3 is TGTGCCAGCGTGGAGGGGACAGGGAACACTGAAGCTTTCTTT.

This chain connects TRBV7-3 to TRBJ2-5; TRBD1 might be the D (5 bases). With the DNA end fitting TRBJ2-7 better, the J assignment may be wrong. The germline gives CDR1 SGHTA, CDR2 FQGTGA. The CDR3 has 15 amino acids. In DNA form, the CDR3 reads TGTGCCAGCAGCTTAACTGCGTCAGGGATCTACGAGCAGTACTTC. This translates into CASSLTASGIYEQYF.

CDR3: CASSLATYGSSGANVLTF. CDR3 in DNA: TGTGCCAGCAGCTTGGCCACGTACGGGAGCTCTGGGGCCAACGTCCTGACTTTC. This sequence joins TRBV5-6 and TRBJ2-6; weak D call: TRBD2 (6 bases). The CDR3 consists of 18 residues. The V gene's germline CDR1 is SGHDT and CDR2 YYEEEE. Trimming removed 0 bases at V and 0 bases at J, with 13 bases between.

The genes are TRBV5-1 and TRBJ1-2; possible D gene TRBD1, 6 bases. This CDR3 has 17 residues. The V gene lost 4 bases and the J gene lost 7 bases, with 26 bases spanning the gap. Per the germline V gene, CDR1 is SGHRS and CDR2 is YFSETQ. The chain's CDR3 is CASSLQQGGTARGGYTF. In DNA, the CDR3 is TGCGCCAGCAGCCTCCAACAGGGTGGTACGGCGAGGGGTGGCTACACCTTC.

The gene calls are TRBV15 and TRBJ1-1; weak D call: TRBD1 (6 bases). The germline V gene has CDR1 LNHNV and CDR2 YYDKDF (reference sequence). The CDR3 extends over 15 amino acids. V was pared by 5 bases and J by 5 bases, with 18 bases between. CDR3 coding DNA: TGTGCCACCAGCCCTAGGAAGGGGGGGAGGACTGAAGCTTTCTTT. Its translation: CATSPRKGGRTEAFF.

The V gene is TRBV10-3, the J gene TRBJ1-2, with TRBD1 matching over 7 bases. This CDR3 comprises 18 residues. Per germline, CDR1 ENHRY and CDR2 SYGVKD. J was trimmed by 6 bases and V by 7 bases; bases with no gene match: 23. CDR3 in amino acids: CAITAGGGQASPSNGYTF. The CDR3 DNA reads TGTGCCATCACAGCTGGGGGAGGACAGGCCTCGCCTTCCAATGGCTACACCTTC.

The rearrangement joins TRBV4-2 to TRBJ2-1; D is possibly TRBD2 (6 bases). Trimming took 6 bases from V and 5 from J, leaving 14 bases between them. CDR3 length equals 14 residues. Germline lookup yields CDR1 LGHNA and CDR2 YNFKEQ. This CDR3 is CASRTRGVDNEQFF. The CDR3 DNA reads TGTGCCAGCAGGACTAGGGGAGTGGACAATGAGCAGTTCTTC.

The chain is built from TRBV5-4 and TRBJ2-7, with TRBD2 matching 9 bases. Trimming cost V 4 bases and J 5 bases; bases outside gene matches: 10. Per germline, CDR1 SGHNT and CDR2 YYREEE (reference sequence). The CDR3 covers 15 residues. In nucleotides, the CDR3 is TGTGCCAGCAGCCTCCAAGCGGGGGGAATCAACGAGCAGTACTTC. This translates into CASSLQAGGINEQYF.

This clone has a handful of counts. The chain employs TRBV30 and TRBJ1-4; 8 positions match TRBD1. Germline V gene lookup returns CDR1 GTSNPN and CDR2 SVGIG (reference sequence). V was pared by 3 bases and J by 7 bases, with 4 bases of the junction left unmatched. The CDR3 is made up of 13 amino acids. The CDR3 loop reads CAWRGQDREKLFF. CDR3 DNA sequence: TGTGCCTGGAGGGGACAGGACCGTGAAAAACTGTTTTTT.